The next 16 T cell receptor beta chains were all read from a single sample in a study of cytomegalovirus exposure and HLA in healthy donors. The PCR had 60 Vbeta and 13 Jbeta primers. TCRdb's table, derived via immunoSEQ multiplex PCR, lists solely in-frame clones and lacks some. This table has 60,000 to 75,000 clones, around 72% appearing once. The specimen sequenced was PBMCs. Every receptor here comes from a woman aged 40 to 55 in good health and CMV-seropositive.

The chain uses TRBV30 and TRBJ2-7, with D possibly matching TRBD1 (5 bases). V lost 0 bases and J 1 base, leaving 13 bases between the germline ends. The V gene's germline CDR1 is GTSNPN and CDR2 SVGIG (reference sequence). CDR3 length equals 15 residues. DNA of the CDR3: TGTGCCTGGAGTGTGGCCCAGGGTATATCCTACGAGCAGTACTTC. This encodes CAWSVAQGISYEQYF. Combining the CDR3 with reference TRBV30 and TRBJ2-7 gives the whole variable domain SQTIHQWPATLVQPVGSPLSLECTVEGTSNPNLYWYRQAAGRGLQLLFYSVGIGQISSEVPQNLSASRPQDRQFILSSKKLLLSDSGFYLCAWSVAQGISYEQYFGPGTRLTVT.

The chain employs TRBV6-6 and TRBJ1-2; TRBD1 matches at 10 bases. Looked up from germline, CDR1 is MNHNY and CDR2 is SVGAGI (reference sequence). The V segment lost 5 bases and the J segment 4 bases; nucleotides outside the gene matches: 4. The CDR3 has 14 amino acids. CDR3 in amino acids: CASSTRDRGYGYTF. Written as DNA, the CDR3 is TGTGCCAGCAGTACCCGGGACAGGGGCTATGGCTACACCTTC.

The genes are TRBV5-4 and TRBJ2-7; D is possibly TRBD2 (5 bases). The CDR3 covers 13 residues. Trimming took 2 bases from V and 7 from J, leaving 13 bases between them. Looked up from germline, CDR1 is SGHNT and CDR2 is YYREEE (reference sequence). The chain's CDR3 is CASSFNRGREQYF. DNA of the CDR3: TGTGCCAGCAGCTTTAATCGTGGGAGAGAGCAGTACTTC. Supplemented by reference TRBV5-4 and TRBJ2-7, the full variable domain reads ETGVTQSPTHLIKTRGQQVTLRCSSQSGHNTVSWYQQALGQGPQFIFQYYREEENGRGNFPPRFSGLQFPNYSSELNVNALELDDSALYLCASSFNRGREQYFGPGTRLTVT.

The chain employs TRBV27 and TRBJ2-1; 11 bases map to TRBD2. The V gene's germline CDR1 is MNHEY and CDR2 SMNVEV (reference sequence). Trimming at V came to 2 bases and at J to 12 bases, leaving 6 bases not matched to a gene. This CDR3 is 14 amino acids long. The DNA of the CDR3 is TGTGCCAGCAGTTTAAGGCTAGCGGGGGGTGGGCAGTTCTTC. It translates to CASSLRLAGGGQFF.

V usage is TRBV6-6 and J usage is TRBJ1-1; D call uncertain. Germline V gene sequence: CDR1 MNHNY, CDR2 SVGAGI (reference sequence). The CDR3 is made up of 16 amino acids. Trimming stripped 0 bases from V and 2 bases from J, with 13 bases between. CDR3 sequence (DNA): TGTGCCAGCAGTTACTCGGGCCAGACCCCAAACACTGAAGCTTTCTTT. Amino acids: CASSYSGQTPNTEAFF.

This clone was observed a handful of times. This chain uses TRBV6-5 with TRBJ2-5; D uncertain. Trimming pared 6 bases from V and 5 bases from J, leaving 13 bases between. The CDR3 is 13 residues long. Germline V lookup: CDR1 MNHEY, CDR2 SVGAGI. CDR3 in amino acids: CASREWIVETQYF. The CDR3 DNA reads TGTGCCAGCAGGGAGTGGATAGTGGAGACCCAGTACTTC.

In its sample, this clone was seen a few times. The chain joins TRBV25-1 to TRBJ2-1; 16 nucleotides line up with TRBD2. The CDR3 spans 15 residues. J was trimmed by 9 bases and V by 5 bases; bases with no gene match: 4. Germline lookup yields CDR1 MGHDK and CDR2 SYGVNS. The CDR3 spells CASSPGTSGGGEQFF. CDR3 bases: TGTGCCAGCAGTCCCGGGACTAGCGGGGGGGGTGAGCAGTTCTTC.

The gene calls are TRBV18 and TRBJ1-5; D is perhaps TRBD1 (6 bases). V shed 3 bases and J shed 1 base, with 16 bases lying between them. This CDR3 is 17 amino acids long. Germline CDR1 and CDR2: KGHSH and LQKENI. CDR3 loop: CASSPGGAGVSNQPQHF. The CDR3 DNA reads TGTGCCAGCTCACCTGGGGGGGCCGGGGTGAGCAATCAGCCCCAGCATTTT.

This chain links TRBV30 with TRBJ1-2; D is perhaps TRBD1 (5 bases). This CDR3 is built from 12 residues. V lost 4 bases to trimming and J lost 4 bases, with 10 bases between them. CDR1 GTSNPN and CDR2 SVGIG come from the germline V gene (reference sequence). CDR3: CAWTTDLYGYTF. In DNA form, the CDR3 reads TGTGCCTGGACGACAGATCTCTATGGCTACACCTTC. The complete variable domain, with remaining parts taken from reference TRBV30 and TRBJ1-2, reads SQTIHQWPATLVQPVGSPLSLECTVEGTSNPNLYWYRQAAGRGLQLLFYSVGIGQISSEVPQNLSASRPQDRQFILSSKKLLLSDSGFYLCAWTTDLYGYTFGSGTRLTVV.

The chain carries TRBV7-8 and TRBJ2-5, with 10 bases aligning to TRBD2. CDR3 length: 19 residues. Germline V gene sequence: CDR1 SGHVS, CDR2 FQNEAQ. The ends lost 4 bases at V and 2 bases at J; junction bases unmatched: 16. The CDR3 loop is CASSYAGGSSGGPQETQYF. The CDR3 coding sequence is TGTGCCAGCAGCTACGCGGGGGGGAGTAGCGGGGGGCCGCAAGAGACCCAGTACTTC.

The chain recombines TRBV30 with TRBJ2-6; D gene ambiguous. Germline assignment: CDR1 GTSNPN and CDR2 SVGIG (reference sequence). V was clipped by 0 bases and J by 0 bases, with 6 bases between them. This CDR3 is built from 15 residues. Here the CDR3 reads CAWSVRVSGANVLTF. CDR3 DNA: TGTGCCTGGAGTGTTAGAGTCTCTGGGGCCAACGTCCTGACTTTC.

The chain links TRBV25-1 to TRBJ2-7; 7 bases line up with TRBD2. There are 15 residues in the CDR3. Germline-derived CDR1 and CDR2 are MGHDK and SYGVNS. V lost 4 bases, J lost 4 bases, and 10 bases stayed unmatched. CDR3 coding DNA: TGTGCCAGCAGTGGGCCGGCGGGGGACTTATACGAGCAGTACTTC. Its protein is CASSGPAGDLYEQYF.

This chain connects TRBV11-2 to TRBJ1-4; D is ambiguous. With 5 bases removed from V and 6 bases from J, the gap between germline ends came to 16 bases. The CDR3 has 15 residues. The germline CDR1 and CDR2 sequences are SGHAT and FQNNGV. CDR3 in DNA: TGTGCCAGCAGCCCAAACCCTGGGCTGGATGAAAAACTGTTTTTT. Translating it yields CASSPNPGLDEKLFF.

This chain joins TRBV5-1 and TRBJ2-1; 8 nucleotides match TRBD1. Germline trimming cut 4 bases from V and 8 bases from J; bases unmatched to any gene: 11. The CDR3 runs to 15 residues. Looked up from germline, CDR1 is SGHRS and CDR2 is YFSETQ. The CDR3 DNA reads TGCGCCAGCAGCCTCTACCCCGGACAGGGAGATGAGCAGTTCTTC. It translates to CASSLYPGQGDEQFF.

This clone has a handful of counts. This chain uses TRBV19 with TRBJ1-4; 9 bases fit TRBD1. Germline loops: CDR1 LNHDA, CDR2 SQIVND (reference sequence). The CDR3 consists of 12 residues. With 10 bases clipped from V and 11 bases from J, the junction kept 8 bases outside the gene matches. CDR3 in amino acids: CATGTGWEKLFF. CDR3 nucleotide sequence: TGTGCCACCGGGACAGGGTGGGAGAAACTGTTTTTT.

The V gene is TRBV19, the J gene TRBJ2-7; 10 bases line up with TRBD2. Germline lookup yields CDR1 LNHDA and CDR2 SQIVND (reference sequence). The CDR3 extends over 15 amino acids. With V trimmed by 3 bases and J by 2 bases, 4 bases remained unmatched. The CDR3 region has the DNA TGTGCCAGTAGTATCACTAGCGGGGTGACCTACGAGCAGTACTTC. It yields the protein CASSITSGVTYEQYF. Full variable domain (rest looked up from reference TRBV19 and TRBJ2-7): DGGITQSPKYLFRKEGQNVTLSCEQNLNHDAMYWYRQDPGQGLRLIYYSQIVNDFQKGDIAEGYSVSREKKESFPLTVTSAQKNPTAFYLCASSITSGVTYEQYFGPGTRLTVT.